This TCR beta chain was captured in a study of T cell repertoires in cytomegalovirus infection. Study details: It was the public TCR beta signatures that indicated both CMV infection and matching HLA type. Study-wide points: Frequencies of public TCR beta families were cumulated, and this identified carriers of CMV plus the relevant HLA.

TCRdb passed the reads through MiXCR, listing each CDR3 protein once. Among 200,000 to 300,000 distinct CDR3 sequences listed, 9.1% were seen once. CDR3 length: 14 amino acids. V lost 6 bases, J lost 5 bases, and 6 bases stayed unmatched. CDR1 MNHEY and CDR2 SVGEGT come from the germline V gene. This clonotype appeared a few times. Antigen unknown. The clonotype comes from a human donor in good health (CMV status not recorded). Some clones in this sample may be carry-over from other donors' samples. The chain employs TRBV6-2 or TRBV6-3 and TRBJ2-5; 10 nucleotides line up with TRBD1. The sequencing sample was made of PBMCs. The CDR3 DNA reads TGTGCCAGCAGAGGGACAGGGGACTCGGAGACCCAGTACTTC. This translates into CASRGTGDSETQYF.